Following are 27 T cell receptor beta chains from one sample sequenced in a study of T cell responses to AZD1222 COVID-19 vaccine. Method: immunoSEQ multiplex PCR; TCRdb's copy keeps in-frame clones and lacks some. This sample yields 130,000 to 150,000 clones, of which 75% to 85% are seen a single time; less than 5% belongs to the top ten. Sequencing used peripheral blood, obtained on day 0 of MenACWY control vaccination. The origin of the receptors is an adult in good health.

The rearrangement links TRBV7-9 to TRBJ1-1, with D possibly TRBD1 on 5 matching bases. Looked up from germline, CDR1 is SEHNR and CDR2 is FQNEAQ (reference sequence). The ends were cut back, 0 bases at V and 5 bases at J, with 10 bases in the middle. This CDR3 has 14 residues. CDR3 DNA: TGTGCCAGCAGCTTAGCAGGGGATGTTACTGAAGCTTTCTTT. The encoded protein is CASSLAGDVTEAFF.

In this sample, this clone turned up once. The V and J genes are TRBV28 and TRBJ1-2; TRBD1 is a possible D gene (6 bases). CDR1 and CDR2 (germline): MDHEN, SYDVKM. CDR3 length: 14 amino acids. The V and J ends lost 3 bases and 6 bases respectively, with 14 bases between them. In DNA form, the CDR3 reads TGTGCCAGCAGTTTCAGCAGGGGTTTTAATGGCTACACCTTC. Translation: CASSFSRGFNGYTF.

This clone showed up just a few times. The chain carries TRBV4-2 and TRBJ2-5; D is tentatively TRBD1 or TRBD2 (5 bases each). Germline assignment: CDR1 LGHNA and CDR2 YNFKEQ. V was shortened by 2 bases and J by 5 bases, with 6 bases between the two germline ends. This CDR3 region has 12 residues. The CDR3 DNA is TGTGCCAGCAGCCAATGGGGGGAGACCCAGTACTTC. This sequence encodes CASSQWGETQYF.

V gene TRBV3-1 (or the pseudogene TRBV3-2) combines with J gene TRBJ1-1; D unclear. The V end lost 4 bases, the J end lost 4 bases, and 22 bases lay between the germline ends. The CDR3 sequence is 17 residues long. CDR1 LGHDT and CDR2 YNNKEL come from the germline V gene (reference sequence). The CDR3 DNA reads TGTGCCAGCAGCCGAAAGTTCTCCGCCACAATCCCCACTGAAGCTTTCTTT. Amino acid sequence: CASSRKFSATIPTEAFF.

The table lists this clone with a few counts. Here the CDR3 reads CASYRGSNQPQHF. The CDR3 DNA sequence: TGTGCCAGCTACAGGGGGAGCAATCAGCCCCAGCATTTT. The chain links TRBV6-5 to TRBJ1-5; 8 positions agree with TRBD1. The CDR3 contains 13 residues. Germline V gene sequence: CDR1 MNHEY, CDR2 SVGAGI. Unmatched junction bases numbered 1, after V lost 8 bases and J lost 1 base.

This clone has a count of ten or more. The CDR3 protein is CASSQVGGTGELFF. CDR3 in DNA: TGTGCCAGCAGCCAAGTGGGGGGCACCGGGGAGCTGTTTTTT. The chain combines TRBV3-1 (or the pseudogene TRBV3-2) with TRBJ2-2, with a tentative D call TRBD2 (6 bases). V was cut by 1 base and J by 4 bases, with 7 bases left in between. Germline loops: CDR1 LGHDT, CDR2 YNNKEL (reference sequence). This CDR3 contains 14 residues.

The chain recombines TRBV18 with TRBJ2-7, with TRBD1 identical over 7 bases. CDR1 KGHSH and CDR2 LQKENI come from the germline V gene. Trimming cost V 0 bases and J 7 bases; bases outside gene matches: 12. The CDR3 runs 16 residues. CDR3 residues: CASSPPNRGINNEQYF. CDR3 DNA sequence: TGTGCCAGCTCACCACCTAACAGGGGAATTAACAATGAGCAGTACTTC.

This chain's CDR3 is CASSSNPQGLGSPLHF. For the CDR3, the DNA is TGTGCCAGCAGCTCAAACCCCCAGGGCTTAGGCTCACCCCTCCACTTT. The chain joins TRBV9 to TRBJ1-6; possibly TRBD1 for D (5 bases). Germline CDR1 and CDR2: SGDLS and YYNGEE. The CDR3 is 16 amino acids. Trimming took 4 bases from V and 10 from J, leaving 21 bases between them. Drawing the rest from reference TRBV9 and TRBJ1-6, the complete variable domain is DSGVTQTPKHLITATGQRVTLRCSPRSGDLSVYWYQQSLDQGLQFLIQYYNGEERAKGNILERFSAQQFPDLHSELNLSSLELGDSALYFCASSSNPQGLGSPLHFGNGTRLTVT.

This clone has just one count. The rearrangement joins TRBV28 to TRBJ2-7, with TRBD2 matching over 11 bases. J gave up 1 base and V 5 bases, and 4 bases lay outside the gene matches. Looked up from germline, CDR1 is MDHEN and CDR2 is SYDVKM. The CDR3 contains 15 residues. As DNA, the CDR3 is TGTGCCAGCAGTCTCGGGACTAGCGGTTCCTACGAGCAGTACTTC. It encodes CASSLGTSGSYEQYF.

The genes are TRBV19 and TRBJ2-5, with D possibly matching TRBD1 (5 bases). The CDR3 sequence is 15 residues long. The V gene lost 4 bases and the J gene lost 1 base, with 13 bases spanning the gap. Per the germline V gene, CDR1 is LNHDA and CDR2 is SQIVND (reference sequence). The DNA of the CDR3 is TGTGCCAGTAGTACCTACAGGAGCCCCCAAGAGACCCAGTACTTC. Encoded protein: CASSTYRSPQETQYF.

The chain joins TRBV6-5 to TRBJ2-3, with D possibly being TRBD2 (5 bases). There are 15 residues in the CDR3. In germline, CDR1 is MNHEY, CDR2 SVGAGI. V shed 6 bases and J shed 4 bases, with 17 bases lying between them. This chain's CDR3 is CASSLGVGAADTQYF. DNA of the CDR3: TGTGCCAGCAGCCTCGGGGTAGGTGCGGCAGATACGCAGTATTTT.

This chain joins TRBV6-1 and TRBJ1-6; D not certain. The germline CDR1 and CDR2 sequences are MNHNS and SASEGT. CDR3 length: 14 residues. The V end lost 3 bases, the J end lost 9 bases, and 12 bases lay between the germline ends. The chain's CDR3 is CASSDEVSRSPLHF. In DNA, the CDR3 is TGTGCCAGCAGTGACGAGGTTAGCCGTTCACCCCTCCACTTT.

The chain uses TRBV20-1 and TRBJ2-7; D remains unclear. Between the trimmed V and J ends, which lost 3 bases and 5 bases, there was a span of 11 bases. CDR1 is DFQATT and CDR2 is SNEGSKA in the germline V gene (reference sequence). This CDR3 comprises 12 residues. The CDR3 here is CSASYGIHEQYF. CDR3 DNA sequence: TGCAGTGCTAGTTATGGGATCCACGAGCAGTACTTC.

The chain combines TRBV19 with TRBJ1-4, with D unresolved. This CDR3 is 16 amino acids long. Deletions cut 4 bases from V and 8 bases from J, with 20 bases between. Germline values: CDR1 LNHDA, CDR2 SQIVND (reference sequence). The CDR3 sequence is CASSTRSIRLEEKLFF. DNA of the CDR3: TGTGCCAGTAGTACCCGGAGTATCAGGTTGGAGGAAAAACTGTTTTTT.

The rearrangement links TRBV15 to TRBJ2-5; no definite D call. The V gene lost 0 bases and the J gene lost 5 bases, with 7 bases spanning the gap. This CDR3 has 13 amino acids. Per the germline V gene, CDR1 is LNHNV and CDR2 is YYDKDF (reference sequence). The CDR3, as DNA: TGTGCCACCAGCAGAGAAGGAGCGGAGACCCAGTACTTC. Translating it yields CATSREGAETQYF.

CDR3 coding DNA: TGTGCCAGCAGCATACCGGGACTAGCGGGGAATGAGCAGTTCTTC. Its protein is CASSIPGLAGNEQFF. The chain is built from TRBV5-6 and TRBJ2-1; TRBD2 agrees at 13 bases. The CDR3 has 15 residues. Trimming cost V 4 bases and J 7 bases; bases outside gene matches: 5. Germline CDR1 is SGHDT and CDR2 is YYEEEE. Using reference TRBV5-6 and TRBJ2-1 for the parts outside the CDR3, the full variable domain is DAGVTQSPTHLIKTRGQQVTLRCSPKSGHDTVSWYQQALGQGPQFIFQYYEEEERQRGNFPDRFSGHQFPNYSSELNVNALLLGDSALYLCASSIPGLAGNEQFFGPGTRLTVL.

The chain links TRBV24-1 to TRBJ1-2, with D possibly TRBD1 on 5 matching bases. The CDR3 has 15 residues. Trimming removed 9 bases from V and 6 bases from J, with 22 bases in between. Germline V lookup: CDR1 KGHDR, CDR2 SFDVKD. CDR3 sequence: CATQAPTSQGNGYTF. The CDR3 nucleotides read TGTGCCACCCAGGCACCTACTAGTCAGGGAAATGGCTACACCTTC.

Comments on this clone: Other DNA sequences within the sample encode an identical CDR3. The CDR3 here is CASSPPGQPQHF. As DNA, the CDR3 is TGTGCCAGCTCACCACCGGGCCAGCCCCAGCATTTT. J is TRBJ1-5 and V is TRBV18; D is uncertain. Germline V gives CDR1 KGHSH, CDR2 LQKENI. Trimming pared 0 bases from V and 7 bases from J, leaving 4 bases between. The CDR3 loop spans 12 amino acids.

This chain joins TRBV7-6 and TRBJ2-6; 7 bases map to TRBD1. The CDR3 is 20 residues long. The V and J ends lost 5 bases and 0 bases, in that order; junction bases with no gene match: 16. Germline V gene lookup returns CDR1 SGHVS and CDR2 FNYEAQ. CDR3 loop: CASSPRTGTAKLSGANVLTF. In DNA, the CDR3 is TGTGCCAGCAGCCCACGTACCGGGACAGCAAAACTCTCTGGGGCCAACGTCCTGACTTTC.

The chain employs TRBV5-1 and TRBJ2-5; 9 positions match TRBD1. From germline, CDR1 is SGHRS and CDR2 YFSETQ. With V trimmed by 5 bases and J by 3 bases, 11 bases remained unmatched. This CDR3 has 16 residues. DNA of the CDR3: TGCGCCAGCAGTTTAACTATGGGACAGGGAGAAGAGACCCAGTACTTC. Translated: CASSLTMGQGEETQYF. The entire variable domain, with the rest obtained from reference TRBV5-1 and TRBJ2-5, is as follows: KAGVTQTPRYLIKTRGQQVTLSCSPISGHRSVSWYQQTPGQGLQFLFEYFSETQRNKGNFPGRFSGRQFSNSRSEMNVSTLELGDSALYLCASSLTMGQGEETQYFGPGTRLLVL.

The chain joins TRBV2 to TRBJ1-5; D not resolved. The germline CDR1 and CDR2 sequences are SNHLY and FYNNEI. The CDR3 runs to 12 residues. Between the trimmed V and J ends, which lost 5 bases and 4 bases, there was a span of 6 bases. The CDR3 DNA sequence: TGTGCCAGCAGTCCGTCGAATCAGCCCCAGCATTTT. It yields the protein CASSPSNQPQHF.

A few counts support this clone. This chain connects TRBV28 to TRBJ1-4, with D unclear. This CDR3 has 14 amino acids. The germline V gene encodes CDR1 MDHEN and CDR2 SYDVKM. V was cut by 1 base and J by 7 bases, with 10 bases left in between. The CDR3 bases are TGTGCCAGCAGTTTATTGGCGTCCAGTGAAAAACTGTTTTTT. Translated: CASSLLASSEKLFF.

This chain's CDR3 is CASSQYQQGAGGYTF. CDR3 bases: TGCGCCAGCAGCCAATATCAGCAGGGGGCAGGTGGCTACACCTTC. This chain links TRBV4-1 with TRBJ1-2, with 8 bases that match TRBD1. J lost 7 bases, V lost 2 bases, and 9 bases had no gene match. The V gene's germline CDR1 is MGHRA and CDR2 YSYEKL. CDR3 size: 15 residues.

The chain couples TRBV4-1 to TRBJ1-1; D call uncertain. Germline V gives CDR1 MGHRA, CDR2 YSYEKL. The CDR3 is 14 residues long. V lost 4 bases and J lost 7, with 16 bases in between. CDR3 coding DNA: TGCGCCAGCAGCCCAATGGGCGGAACGGTTGAAGCTTTCTTT. Encoded protein: CASSPMGGTVEAFF.

The sample holds one count of this clone. V is TRBV4-1 and J is TRBJ1-1, with D maybe TRBD1 (5 bases). The V gene's germline CDR1 is MGHRA and CDR2 YSYEKL. Trimming took off 4 bases at V and 0 bases at J, with 21 bases between the two ends. The CDR3 has 18 residues. CDR3 amino acids: CASSLKLERTQMNTEAFF. The CDR3 nucleotides are TGCGCCAGCAGCCTTAAACTGGAGAGGACACAGATGAACACTGAAGCTTTCTTT.

This chain joins TRBV7-3 and TRBJ2-3; 7 nucleotides agree with TRBD2. Germline V gene data show CDR1 as SGHTA and CDR2 as FQGTGA. There are 15 residues in the CDR3. V shed 4 bases, J shed 2 bases, and the junction held 6 bases outside the gene matches. The CDR3 loop reads CASSSSGAYTDTQYF. DNA for the CDR3: TGTGCCAGCAGCTCGAGCGGGGCCTACACAGATACGCAGTATTTT. The full variable domain, completed using reference TRBV7-3 and TRBJ2-3, is GAGVSQTPSNKVTEKGKYVELRCDPISGHTALYWYRQSLGQGPEFLIYFQGTGAADDSGLPNDRFFAVRPEGSVSTLKIQRTERGDSAVYLCASSSSGAYTDTQYFGPGTRLTVL.

The chain combines TRBV5-1 with TRBJ2-5, with D possibly being TRBD1 (6 bases). Germline assignment: CDR1 SGHRS and CDR2 YFSETQ. Between the trimmed V and J ends, which lost 4 bases and 4 bases, there was a span of 14 bases. CDR3 length equals 14 residues. CDR3 sequence reads: CASSDRDMGETQYF. As DNA, the CDR3 is TGCGCCAGCAGCGACCGGGACATGGGAGAGACCCAGTACTTC.